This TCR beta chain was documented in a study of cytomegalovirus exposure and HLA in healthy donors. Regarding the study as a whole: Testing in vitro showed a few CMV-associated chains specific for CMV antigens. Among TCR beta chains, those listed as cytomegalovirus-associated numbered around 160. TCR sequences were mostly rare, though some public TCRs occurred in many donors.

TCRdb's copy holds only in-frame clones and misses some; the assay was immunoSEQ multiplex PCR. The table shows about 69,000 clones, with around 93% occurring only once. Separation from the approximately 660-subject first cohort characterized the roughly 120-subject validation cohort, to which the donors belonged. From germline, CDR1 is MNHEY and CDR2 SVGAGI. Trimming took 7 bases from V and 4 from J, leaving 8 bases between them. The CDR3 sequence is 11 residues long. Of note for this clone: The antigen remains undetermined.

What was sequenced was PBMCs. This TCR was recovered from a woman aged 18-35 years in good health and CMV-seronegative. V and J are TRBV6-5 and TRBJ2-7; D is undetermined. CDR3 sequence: CASTHGYEQYF. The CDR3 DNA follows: TGTGCCAGCACCCACGGGTACGAGCAGTACTTC.